This TCR beta chain originates from a study of T-cell reconstitution after alpha-beta-depleted transplantation in children. During its preparation, the TCRbeta library received unique molecular identifiers. TCRdb re-derived calls from the PCR reads in MiXCR, one entry per CDR3 protein. Found here are about 980,000 distinct CDR3 sequences, about 31% of them singletons; the top ten hold around 30%. V lost 5 bases to trimming and J lost 1 base; unmatched junction nucleotides: 5. Germline V gene lookup returns CDR1 MNHNS and CDR2 SASEGT. The CDR3 consists of 14 residues. This clonotype was counted a few times. What it binds is unknown. Study conclusions and caveats: At the one-year point after transplant, T-cell counts and TCRbeta diversity were found to come mostly from T cells that had been newly produced. Surviving recipient cells, namely T cells and thymic progenitors, were the source of high day-60 TCRbeta diversity in some patients.

V is TRBV6-1 and J is TRBJ2-7; 7 bases line up with TRBD1. The sequencing used PBMCs, mostly from graft donor cells, collected 360 days after TCRalphabeta/CD19-depleted stem cell transplant. The sequence was collected from a boy less than two years old who had a stem cell transplant for SCID, so the T cells may come from the graft donor. The CDR3 DNA follows: TGTGCCAGCAGTCCTGTGGACAGGTCCTACGAGCAGTACTTC. This sequence encodes CASSPVDRSYEQYF.